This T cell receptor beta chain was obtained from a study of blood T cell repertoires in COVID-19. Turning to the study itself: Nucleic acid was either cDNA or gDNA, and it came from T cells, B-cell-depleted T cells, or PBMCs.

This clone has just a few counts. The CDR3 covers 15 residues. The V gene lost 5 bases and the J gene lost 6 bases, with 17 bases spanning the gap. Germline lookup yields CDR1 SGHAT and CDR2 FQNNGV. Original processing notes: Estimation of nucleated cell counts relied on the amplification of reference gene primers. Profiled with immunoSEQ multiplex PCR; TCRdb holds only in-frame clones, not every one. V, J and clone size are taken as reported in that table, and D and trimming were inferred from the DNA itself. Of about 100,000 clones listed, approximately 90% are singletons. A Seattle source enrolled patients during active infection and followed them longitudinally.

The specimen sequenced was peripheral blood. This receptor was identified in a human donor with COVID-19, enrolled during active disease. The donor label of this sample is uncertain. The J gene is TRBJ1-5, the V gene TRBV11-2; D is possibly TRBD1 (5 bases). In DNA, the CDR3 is TGTGCCAGCAGCCCCGGGGGGAGGGTGGGTCAGCCCCAGCATTTT. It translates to CASSPGGRVGQPQHF.